What follows are 10 T cell receptor beta chains derived from one specimen sequenced in a study of T-cell reconstitution after alpha-beta-depleted transplantation in children. The TCRbeta library was prepared with unique molecular identifiers. TCRdb ran MiXCR on the PCR reads and lists one entry per CDR3 protein. The sample lists some 490,000 distinct CDR3 sequences, around 13% seen once, with 4.5% to 6% in the top ten. The source was PBMCs from the stem cell graft donor, collected from the stem cell graft. These receptors all stem from a human donor who donated a stem cell graft to a child with combined immunodeficiency.

The sample holds many counts of this clonotype. The chain couples TRBV27 to TRBJ2-7; 7 bases match TRBD1. With V trimmed by 5 bases and J by 5 bases, 9 bases remained unmatched. The length of the CDR3 is 14 residues. The germline gives CDR1 MNHEY, CDR2 SMNVEV (reference sequence). The CDR3 here is CASSINRRGNEQYF. The CDR3 nucleotides are TGTGCCAGCAGTATCAATCGCAGGGGGAACGAGCAGTACTTC.

The table lists this clonotype with a few counts. V usage is TRBV2 and J usage is TRBJ2-1; 10 nucleotides line up with TRBD2. The J segment lost 2 bases and the V segment lost 6 bases, leaving 4 bases of the junction unmatched. The CDR3 is 15 residues long. In germline, CDR1 is SNHLY, CDR2 FYNNEI. The CDR3 DNA is TGTGCCAGCAGGCTACTAGCGGGGACCTACAATGAGCAGTTCTTC. It translates to CASRLLAGTYNEQFF.

This clonotype was counted between two and nine times. The chain carries TRBV3-1 and TRBJ2-3, with D possibly TRBD2 on 6 matching bases. From germline, CDR1 is LGHDT and CDR2 YNNKEL (reference sequence). The ends were cut back, 1 base at V and 0 bases at J, with 14 bases in the middle. This CDR3 has 17 residues. In nucleotides, the CDR3 is TGTGCCAGCAGCCAAGTTGGGCGGAGGGGAAGCACAGATACGCAGTATTTT. Translated: CASSQVGRRGSTDTQYF.

This clonotype was found a few times. This chain joins TRBV7-3 and TRBJ2-1, with D perhaps matching TRBD2 (5 bases). The CDR3 has 17 amino acids. Deletions cut 0 bases from V and 7 bases from J, with 19 bases between. The germline gives CDR1 SGHTA, CDR2 FQGTGA. CDR3 loop: CASSLTSWGVPWNEQFF. CDR3 in DNA: TGTGCCAGCAGCTTAACTAGCTGGGGAGTTCCTTGGAATGAGCAGTTCTTC.

The rearrangement joins TRBV5-1 to TRBJ2-7; the match to TRBD1 covers 8 bases. Per the germline V gene, CDR1 is SGHRS and CDR2 is YFSETQ. The CDR3 extends over 13 amino acids. V shed 5 bases, J shed 5 bases, and the junction held 6 bases outside the gene matches. In DNA form, the CDR3 reads TGCGCCAGCAGTGCGCAGGGGGCCCACGAGCAGTACTTC. Amino acid sequence: CASSAQGAHEQYF.

This chain links TRBV20-1 with TRBJ2-5, with 8 bases identical to TRBD2. V shed 4 bases, J shed 2 bases, and the junction held 6 bases outside the gene matches. The CDR3 extends over 14 amino acids. Germline values: CDR1 DFQATT, CDR2 SNEGSKA (reference sequence). In DNA form, the CDR3 reads TGCAGTGCTACCAGCGGGAGCCTTCAAGAGACCCAGTACTTC. Its translation is CSATSGSLQETQYF.

This clonotype was detected a few times. CDR3 residues: CSVETQDRTDTQYF. The CDR3 DNA is TGCAGCGTTGAGACCCAGGACCGCACAGATACGCAGTATTTT. The V gene is TRBV29-1, the J gene TRBJ2-3, with D unclear. The V end was cut by 3 bases, the J end by 1 base, with 11 bases between. Germline V gives CDR1 SQVTM, CDR2 ANQGSEA. This CDR3 comprises 14 residues.

This clonotype was detected a few times. This sequence joins TRBV7-2 and TRBJ2-5; D unclear. Trimming removed 4 bases from V and 1 base from J, with 7 bases in between. CDR1 SGHTA and CDR2 FQGNSA come from the germline V gene. The CDR3 sequence is 13 residues long. CDR3 amino acids: CASSWVGQETQYF. CDR3 sequence (DNA): TGTGCCAGCAGCTGGGTCGGCCAAGAGACCCAGTACTTC.

The CDR3 protein is CASSLWLGDSLNYGYTF. The DNA for the CDR3 is TGTGCCAGCAGCCTTTGGTTGGGGGACTCACTAAACTATGGCTACACCTTC. This chain uses TRBV12-3 or TRBV12-4 with TRBJ1-2, with TRBD1 as a possible D gene (5 bases). CDR3 length: 17 residues. Trimming shortened V by 6 bases and J by 2 bases, and 22 bases separated the two germline ends.

This clonotype occurred once. The CDR3 nucleotides read TGTGCCAGCCGATTCACAGGGGAGGGAGCCTCACCCCTCCACTTT. Residues: CASRFTGEGASPLHF. This chain joins TRBV6-2 or TRBV6-3 and TRBJ1-6; TRBD1 agrees at 7 bases. The CDR3 consists of 15 residues. Losses at the gene ends were 8 bases for V and 10 bases for J; bases not matched to a gene: 14. CDR1 and CDR2 (germline): MNHEY, SVGEGT.